This T cell receptor beta chain stems from a study of radiation and T cells in renal cell carcinoma (dated by TCRdb to the early 2020s). As for the study more broadly: Samples came from a clinical trial, in which primary renal cell carcinomas received 15 Gy stereotactic body radiation therapy followed by nephrectomy 4 weeks later. TCR beta sequencing covered 55 or so samples in total, comprising roughly 26 tumors and roughly 27 peripheral blood samples. In the roughly 54 samples combined, several million unique CDR3 nucleotide sequences were found, encoding 2 million to 3 million unique CDR3 amino acid sequences.

Beyond this particular receptor, the publication reports: Because the trial had a single-armed design, the trial could not examine how radiation dose or scheduling affected the TCR repertoire. No pretreatment tumor biopsies were available, so the baseline intratumoral presence of clonotypes could not be determined. Tracking of blood repertoire dynamics stopped at three to four weeks after treatment, with no follow-up past that point. An increase in top tumor clonotypes in blood was observed from baseline to 2 weeks post-radiation, followed by contraction by 4 weeks, which was taken to suggest transient expansion of tumor-resident clones.

TCR beta libraries were generated from genomic DNA with the immunoSEQ kit, following the manufacturer's recommendations. To prepare libraries, a first multiplex PCR with proprietary primers was run, followed by a second PCR that added unique barcodes, and a bead cleanup was done after each round. A positive control reaction and a negative control reaction, both provided in the kit, were run with every batch of samples. The final libraries were assessed on an Agilent 4200 TapeStation D1000 ScreenTape, pooled by volume, and quantified by qPCR. Sequencing was performed on an Illumina NextSeq500 using a MidOutput 150-cycle cartridge, with 156 Read1 cycles, 15 Index1 cycles, and the kit custom primers. The pooled library was loaded at approximately 1 pM with an approximately 21% PhiX control spike-in. As for how the authors treated the data: The vendor-processed data were analyzed in R, and a clonotype was defined as all T cells that share the same CDR3 nucleotide sequence. For clone abundance analyses, frequencies were normalized to the 10,000 most abundant clones per sample. Public T cell clones, which averaged fewer than five per sample, were excluded before analysis. Tumor-enriched clonotypes and baseline blood-enriched clonotypes were defined as those with an abundance difference of at least 32-fold between compartments. A beta-binomial differential abundance model was used to identify clonotypes that expanded or contracted between blood time points. Tumor-blood repertoire similarity was measured with the Baroni-Urbani and Buser coefficient, and group comparisons used two-tailed Wilcoxon tests in R. The immuneACCESS repertoire file appears here via TCRdb, limited to in-frame rearrangements. These files lack a portion of the clones; in checked studies, under half of the deficit traces to unresolved V genes, and the cause of the others is not known. V and J calls and clone size come straight from that table; D and trimming were deduced from the DNA. The sample has more than 150,000 clones on record, 87% of them singletons. 10% to 15% of the sample comes from the top ten.

This sample's time point label indicates: blood 2 weeks post-SBRT. The treatment or condition label for this specimen denotes: 15 Gy SBRT to primary tumor, nephrectomy 4 weeks later. To follow tumor-enriched clonotypes, peripheral blood was collected serially from radiation-treated patients at baseline and again at 2 weeks and 4 weeks after SBRT. Every patient's renal cell carcinoma showed clear cell pathology. The QIAamp DNA Blood Mini Kit (Qiagen) was used to prepare genomic DNA for TCR sequencing. Samples were included in the analyses only if all quality control checks were passed. In the case of this clone: Its antigen is currently not known. Per-nucleotide qualities are absent, and no much larger clonotype sits a single base away.

This TCR was sampled from a woman aged 45 to 65 with renal cell carcinoma. The sample consisted of blood, taken from a patient whose treatment included radiotherapy and nephrectomy.

The bases are TGTGCCAGCAGCGAGGAGTTTCGCTCTGGAAACACCATATATTTT. Its protein product is CASSEEFRSGNTIYF. The rearranged chain carries TRBV9 and TRBJ1-3, with the identity of the D gene unclear. The CDR3 runs 15 amino acids, cysteine and phenylalanine included. Of all the DNA, just the CDR3 is kept, 45 bases in frame from base 1. The junction shows trimming of 3 bases on V and 0 bases on J, plus 10 bases between the germline ends. From the germline V gene, CDR1 is SGDLS and CDR2 is YYNGEE.